A selection of T cell receptor beta chains follows, all from one sample in a study of regulatory T cells in long-lasting Graves disease. One entry per CDR3 protein results from TCRdb running MiXCR on the multiplex PCR reads. The profile shows roughly 400,000 distinct CDR3 sequences, less than 25% of them singletons. The sample consisted of peripheral blood mononuclear cells (PBMCs), taken when the disease was refractory, from a patient treated with antithyroid drugs. Receptors originate from a female donor with Graves disease. CDR3s include the opening cysteine and the closing phenylalanine or tryptophan. The D gene is left open where the match is weak. Only part of the rows carry a size: once, few, many, or a class if the clone is expanded.

clone_size	v_call	j_call	d_call	cdr3_nt	cdr3_aa
many	TRBV28	TRBJ2-5	NA	TGTGCCAGCAGTAAAGAGACCCAGTACTTC	CASSKETQYF
many	TRBV11-2	TRBJ2-6	NA	TGTGCCAGCAGCTTAGGAATCGTTTCTGGGGCCAACGTCCTGACTTTC	CASSLGIVSGANVLTF
NA	TRBV6-9	TRBJ1-5	NA	TGTGCCAGCAGTTCCCGGGATTATAATCAGCCCCAGCATTTT	CASSSRDYNQPQHF
NA	TRBV4-1	TRBJ2-7	NA	TGCGCCAGCAGCCAAGAGGTAGCAGTGAGCTCCTACGAGCAGTACTTC	CASSQEVAVSSYEQYF
NA	TRBV4-3	TRBJ2-2	TRBD1	TGCGCCAGCAGCCCGATCCCCCCGGGACAGGGGGGCGGGGAGCTGTTTTTT	CASSPIPPGQGGGELFF
NA	TRBV6-9	TRBJ2-2	NA	TGTGCCAGCAGTTACTCCAGGGACACCGGGGAGCTGTTTTTT	CASSYSRDTGELFF
few	TRBV29-1	TRBJ1-1	TRBD1	TGCAGCGTTGAGGGACAGGGGGTCACTGAAGCTTTCTTT	CSVEGQGVTEAFF
NA	TRBV28	TRBJ2-1	NA	TGTGCCAGCAGTTTGGAGGAGGGCCTAGGGAATGAGCAGTTCTTC	CASSLEEGLGNEQFF
NA	TRBV9	TRBJ1-6	NA	TGTGCCAGCAGCGAATGGGGTGATGTTAATTCACCCCTCCACTTT	CASSEWGDVNSPLHF
few	TRBV4-3	TRBJ1-2	NA	TGCGCCAGCAGCCAAGAGTGGGGGGCCAGCTATGGCTACACCTTC	CASSQEWGASYGYTF
few	TRBV6-1	TRBJ2-7	NA	TGTGCCAGCATTTCCAGGGTCTACGAGCAGTACTTC	CASISRVYEQYF
few	TRBV19	TRBJ1-2	NA	TGTGCCAGTAGTATAAGAGTCATGGGGCATGCTGGCTACACCTTC	CASSIRVMGHAGYTF
NA	TRBV9	TRBJ1-6	NA	TGTGCCAGCAGCCCCAGTTCAGGGCAGTATAATTCACCCCTCCACTTT	CASSPSSGQYNSPLHF
few	TRBV15	TRBJ2-7	NA	TGTGCCACCAGCAGAGAGAAAGGGTTGACTAGACACTTC	CATSREKGLTRHF
NA	TRBV6-5	TRBJ1-1	TRBD1	TGTGCCAGCAGTTACAACCCTTTCGGGACAGGTAACACTGAAGCTTTCTTT	CASSYNPFGTGNTEAFF
few	TRBV30	TRBJ1-4	TRBD1	TGTGCCGGGACGGACAGGGCCCTAACAACTAATGAAAAACTGTTTTTT	CAGTDRALTTNEKLFF
NA	TRBV9	TRBJ1-1	NA	TGTGCCAGCAGCTCCCGGACGGAGAACACTGAAGCTTTCTTT	CASSSRTENTEAFF
few	TRBV6-2/TRBV6-3	TRBJ2-7	NA	TGTGCCAGCAGTTACTCGTTTCTAAATCGGGACTACGAGCAGTACTTC	CASSYSFLNRDYEQYF